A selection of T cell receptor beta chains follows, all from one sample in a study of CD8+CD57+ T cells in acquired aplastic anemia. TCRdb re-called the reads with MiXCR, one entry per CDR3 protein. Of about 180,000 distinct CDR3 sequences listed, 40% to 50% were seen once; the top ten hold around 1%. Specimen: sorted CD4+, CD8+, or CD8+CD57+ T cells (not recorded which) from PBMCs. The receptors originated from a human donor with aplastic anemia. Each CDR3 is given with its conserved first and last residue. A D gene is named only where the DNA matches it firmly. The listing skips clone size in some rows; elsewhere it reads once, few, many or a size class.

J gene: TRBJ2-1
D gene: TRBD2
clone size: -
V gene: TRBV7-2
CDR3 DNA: TGTGCCAGCGGGCACCCGGGGGGCAATGAGCAGTTCTTC
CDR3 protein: CASGHPGGNEQFF

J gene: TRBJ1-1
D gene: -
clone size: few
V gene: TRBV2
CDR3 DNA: TGTGCCAGCAGTGTAGATCAGGGGATAGCCTTT
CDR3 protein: CASSVDQGIAF

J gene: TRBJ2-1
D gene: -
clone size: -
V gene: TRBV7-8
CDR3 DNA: TGTGCCAGCTTGGGGGCGGCGAACAATGAGCAGTTCTTC
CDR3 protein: CASLGAANNEQFF

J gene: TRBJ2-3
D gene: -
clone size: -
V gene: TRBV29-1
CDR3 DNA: TGCAGCGTTGGAGGGGGTGGGCCAGATACGCAGTATTTT
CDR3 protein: CSVGGGGPDTQYF

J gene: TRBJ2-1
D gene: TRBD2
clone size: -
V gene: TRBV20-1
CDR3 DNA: TGCAGTGCTGCTAAACTAGCGGGAGACGGGAATGAGCAGTTCTTC
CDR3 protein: CSAAKLAGDGNEQFF

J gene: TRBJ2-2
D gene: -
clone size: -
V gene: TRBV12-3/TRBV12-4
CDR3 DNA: TGTGCCAGCAGTTACAGGATCGGGGAGCTGTTTTTT
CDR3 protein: CASSYRIGELFF

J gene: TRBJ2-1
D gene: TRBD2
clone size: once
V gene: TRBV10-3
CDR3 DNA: TGTGCCATCAGAACTAGCGGGGGGGCCGTCGAGCAGTTCTTC
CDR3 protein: CAIRTSGGAVEQFF

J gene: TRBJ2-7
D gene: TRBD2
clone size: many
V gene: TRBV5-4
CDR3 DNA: TGTGCCAGCAGCCCCTCCATTAGCGGGGGTGGCTCCTACGAGCAGTACTTC
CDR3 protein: CASSPSISGGGSYEQYF

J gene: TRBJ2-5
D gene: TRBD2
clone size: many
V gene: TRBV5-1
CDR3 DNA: TGCGCCAGCAGCATCCGGGAGGAAGAGACCCAGTACTTC
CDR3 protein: CASSIREEETQYF

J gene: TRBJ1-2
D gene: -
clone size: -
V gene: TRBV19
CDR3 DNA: TGCAGTGCTGGGGCCATGGACTATGGCTACACCTTC
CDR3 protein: CSAGAMDYGYTF

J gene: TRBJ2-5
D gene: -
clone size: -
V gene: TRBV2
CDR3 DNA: TGTGCCAGCACCCCTCAAGCTCAAGAGACCCAGTACTTC
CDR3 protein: CASTPQAQETQYF

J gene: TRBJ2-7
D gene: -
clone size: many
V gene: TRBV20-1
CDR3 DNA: TGCAGTGCTAGAGTGGGCAGGTCCTACGAGCAGTACTTC
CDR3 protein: CSARVGRSYEQYF

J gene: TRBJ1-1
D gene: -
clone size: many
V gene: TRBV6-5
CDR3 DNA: TGTGCCAGCAGTTACGCGGGGCCGAACACTGAAGCTTTCTTT
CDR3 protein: CASSYAGPNTEAFF

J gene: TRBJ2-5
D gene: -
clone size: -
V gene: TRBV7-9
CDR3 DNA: TGTGCCAGCAGCCAAGTAACAGAGACCCAGTACTTC
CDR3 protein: CASSQVTETQYF

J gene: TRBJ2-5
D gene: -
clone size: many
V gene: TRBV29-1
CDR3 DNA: TGCAGCGTTCGTTCCGGATCCAAAGAGACCCAGTACTTC
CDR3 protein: CSVRSGSKETQYF

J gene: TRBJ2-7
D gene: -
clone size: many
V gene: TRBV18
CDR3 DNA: TGTGCCAGCTCACCGAATGAGGCCTACGAGCAGTACTTC
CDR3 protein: CASSPNEAYEQYF

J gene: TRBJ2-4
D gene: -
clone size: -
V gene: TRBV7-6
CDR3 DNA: TGTGCCAGCAGCCCCGGGATGCTAGCCAAAAACATTCAGTACTTC
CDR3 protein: CASSPGMLAKNIQYF

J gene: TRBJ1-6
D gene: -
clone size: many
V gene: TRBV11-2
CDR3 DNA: TGTGCCAGCAGCTTAGATCCGGGGGGGAATTCACCCCTCCACTTT
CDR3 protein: CASSLDPGGNSPLHF

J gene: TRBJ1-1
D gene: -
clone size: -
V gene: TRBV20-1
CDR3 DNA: TGCAGTGCTAGAGATTTTCAGGGGCCCCCAGACACTGAAGCTTTCTTT
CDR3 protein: CSARDFQGPPDTEAFF

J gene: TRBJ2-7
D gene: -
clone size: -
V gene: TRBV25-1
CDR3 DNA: TGTGCCAGCAGTGAATCGCTCACTTCCTACGAGCAGTACTTC
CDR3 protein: CASSESLTSYEQYF

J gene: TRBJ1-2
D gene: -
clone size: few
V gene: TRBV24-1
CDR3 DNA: TGTGCCCTCCCGGGCGGGGGTCACTATGGCTACACCTTC
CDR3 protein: CALPGGGHYGYTF

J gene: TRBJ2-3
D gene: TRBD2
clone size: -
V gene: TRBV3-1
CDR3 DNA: TGTGCCAGCAGCCAAGATAGGAGCGGGGGGGGCACACATACGCAGTATTTT
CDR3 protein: CASSQDRSGGGTHTQYF

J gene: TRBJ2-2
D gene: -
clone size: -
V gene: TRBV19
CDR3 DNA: TGTGCCAGTAAAAGGGACTCCGGCGGCACCGGGGAGCTGTTTTTT
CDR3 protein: CASKRDSGGTGELFF

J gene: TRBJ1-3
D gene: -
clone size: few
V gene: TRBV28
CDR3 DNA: TGTGCCAGCAGTTCCCTCGGCCACTCTGGAAACACCATATATTTT
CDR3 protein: CASSSLGHSGNTIYF

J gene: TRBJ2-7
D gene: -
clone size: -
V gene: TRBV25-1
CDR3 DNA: TGTGCCAGCAGGGCGGGTAGCTCCTACGAGCAGTACTTC
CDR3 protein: CASRAGSSYEQYF

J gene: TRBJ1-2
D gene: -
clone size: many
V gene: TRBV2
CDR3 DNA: TGTGCCTCATACGCTGGAGATAGCTATGGCTACACCTTC
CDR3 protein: CASYAGDSYGYTF

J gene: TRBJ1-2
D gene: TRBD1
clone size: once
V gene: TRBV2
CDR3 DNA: TGTGCCAGCATTTGGACAGGGGCTACGGGGGGTGGCTACACCTTC
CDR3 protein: CASIWTGATGGGYTF

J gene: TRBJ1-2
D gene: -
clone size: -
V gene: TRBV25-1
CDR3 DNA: TGTGCCAGCAGAGGGGACTACTATGGCTACACCTTC
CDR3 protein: CASRGDYYGYTF

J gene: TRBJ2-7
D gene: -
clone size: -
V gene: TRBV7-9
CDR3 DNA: TGTGCCAGCAGCTTAGTTGGGGCCCCCTACGAGCAGTACTTC
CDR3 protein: CASSLVGAPYEQYF

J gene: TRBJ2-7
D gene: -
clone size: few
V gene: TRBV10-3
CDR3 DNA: TGTGCCACCCGTGACTATTACGAGCAGTACTTC
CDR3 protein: CATRDYYEQYF

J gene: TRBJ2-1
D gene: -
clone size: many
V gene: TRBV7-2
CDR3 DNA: TGTGCCAGCAGCTTAGCCCTGAGCTCCTACAATGAGCAGTTCTTC
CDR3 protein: CASSLALSSYNEQFF

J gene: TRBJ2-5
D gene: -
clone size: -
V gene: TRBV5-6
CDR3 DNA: TGTGCCAGCAGCCTGCAAAGAGCGGAGACCCAGTACTTC
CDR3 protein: CASSLQRAETQYF

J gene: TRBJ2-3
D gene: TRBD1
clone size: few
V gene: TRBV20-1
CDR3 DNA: TGCAGTGCTAGGGTCACAGGGGTAGGCGACACAGATACGCAGTATTTT
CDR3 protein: CSARVTGVGDTDTQYF

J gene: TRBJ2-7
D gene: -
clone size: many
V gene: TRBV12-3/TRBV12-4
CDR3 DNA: TGTGCCAGCAGTTTTGGGGCATCGTTGAGGGGCCCACACTACGAGCAGTACTTC
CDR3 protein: CASSFGASLRGPHYEQYF

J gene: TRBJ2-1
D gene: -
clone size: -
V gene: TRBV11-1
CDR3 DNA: TGTGCCAGCAGCTTAGGCGCCCGGGGCAATGAGCAGTTCTTC
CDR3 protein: CASSLGARGNEQFF

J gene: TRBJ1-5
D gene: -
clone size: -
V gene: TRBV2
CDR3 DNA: TGTGCCAGCAGTGGAGGGGAGGACGTCAATCAGCCCCAGCATTTT
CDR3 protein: CASSGGEDVNQPQHF

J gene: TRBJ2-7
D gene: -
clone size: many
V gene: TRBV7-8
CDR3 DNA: TGTGCCAGCAGCGCTCTGGGGGGCGAGCAGTACTTC
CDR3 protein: CASSALGGEQYF

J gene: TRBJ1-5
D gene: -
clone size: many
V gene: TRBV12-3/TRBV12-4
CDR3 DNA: TGTGCCAGCAGCCTGGACGGGGATAGCAATCAGCCCCAGCATTTT
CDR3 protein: CASSLDGDSNQPQHF

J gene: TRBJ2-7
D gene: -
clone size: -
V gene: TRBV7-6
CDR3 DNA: TGTGCCAGCAGCTTTGGGGAACCCTACGAGCAGTACTTC
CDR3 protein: CASSFGEPYEQYF

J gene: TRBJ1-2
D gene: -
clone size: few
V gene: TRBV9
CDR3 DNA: TGTGCCAGCAGCGTAGCGTACTATGGCTACACCTTC
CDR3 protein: CASSVAYYGYTF

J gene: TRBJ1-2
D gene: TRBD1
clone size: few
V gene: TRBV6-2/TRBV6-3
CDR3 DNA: TGTGCCAGCCCTCCGGGACAGATTTATGGCTACACCTTC
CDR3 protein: CASPPGQIYGYTF

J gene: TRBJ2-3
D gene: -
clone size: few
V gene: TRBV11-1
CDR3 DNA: TGTGCCAGCAGCCTTAAGGACTCGAGATGGGATACGCAGTATTTT
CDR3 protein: CASSLKDSRWDTQYF

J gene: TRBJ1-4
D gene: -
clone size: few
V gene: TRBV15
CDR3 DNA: TGTGCCACCAGCAGAGATCTAAGGGGGGCGAGTGGAAAACTGTTTTTT
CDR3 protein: CATSRDLRGASGKLFF

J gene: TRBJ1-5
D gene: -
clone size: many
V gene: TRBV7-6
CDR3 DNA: TGTGCCAGCAGCTTAGCGGAGGTGGGAGAAAGCAATCAGCCCCAGCATTTT
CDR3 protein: CASSLAEVGESNQPQHF

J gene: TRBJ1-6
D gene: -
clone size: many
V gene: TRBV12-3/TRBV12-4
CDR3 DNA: TGTGCCAGCAGTTCGAACTGGGATTCACCCCTCCACTTT
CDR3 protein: CASSSNWDSPLHF

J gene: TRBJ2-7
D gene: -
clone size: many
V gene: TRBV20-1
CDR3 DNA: TGCAGTGCTAGGAGGCTGGAGGTCCCCTACGAGCAGTACTTC
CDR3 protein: CSARRLEVPYEQYF

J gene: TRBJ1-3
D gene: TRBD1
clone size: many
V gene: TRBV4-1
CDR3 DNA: TGCGCCAGCAGCCTGGACAGGGGGCCTGGAAACACCATATATTTT
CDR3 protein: CASSLDRGPGNTIYF

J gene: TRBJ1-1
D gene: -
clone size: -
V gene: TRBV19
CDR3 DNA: TGTGCCAGTAGTCGGGGCGGGAACACTGAAGCTTTCTTT
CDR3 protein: CASSRGGNTEAFF

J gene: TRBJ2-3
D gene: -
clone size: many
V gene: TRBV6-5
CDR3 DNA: TGTGCCAGCAGTTATGGCGGGGCTAGCACAGATACGCAGTATTTT
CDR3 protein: CASSYGGASTDTQYF

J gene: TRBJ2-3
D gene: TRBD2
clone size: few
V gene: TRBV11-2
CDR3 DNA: TGTGCCAGCAGCGAAGAGATACCGGGACTAGAAGGAGATACGCAGTATTTT
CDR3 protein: CASSEEIPGLEGDTQYF

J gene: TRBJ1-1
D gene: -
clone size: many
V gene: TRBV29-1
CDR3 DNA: TGCAGCGTTGAGTCAATGAACACTGAAGCTTTCTTT
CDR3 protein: CSVESMNTEAFF